This T cell receptor beta chain was obtained from a study of T cells expressing NK-cell markers. TCR beta cDNA was made by 5'RACE template switching with UMIs. TCRdb reprocessed the 5' RACE reads and stores each CDR3 protein as one record, lacking DNA. Listed are about 160,000 distinct CDR3 sequences; 20% to 25% falls within the top ten. This TCR derives from a man aged 18 to 70 in good health. Sequencing input: blood T cells: a sorted CD56 or NKG2C T cell subset, CD4+ or CD8+ T cells, or bulk PBMC T cells (not recorded which).

The CDR3: CSARWASQTDTQYF. This sequence joins TRBV20-1 and TRBJ2-3; without DNA, the TCRdb call of TRBD2 cannot be checked. This CDR3 region has 14 residues. Looked up from germline, CDR1 is DFQATT and CDR2 is SNEGSKA (reference sequence).